The 13 T cell receptor beta chains listed next were all sequenced from one sample in a study of T cell responses to AZD1222 COVID-19 vaccine. The table came from immunoSEQ multiplex PCR; TCRdb's copy has only in-frame clones and leaves some out. The top ten hold roughly 11% of the sample, which has 120,000 or so clones, about 89% seen once. Here the sequenced sample was peripheral blood, taken on day 0 of MenACWY control vaccination. These receptors were obtained from an adult in good health.

This chain links TRBV7-9 with TRBJ2-7, with D maybe TRBD1 (5 bases). Trimming took 3 bases from V and 3 from J, leaving 18 bases between them. CDR1 and CDR2 from the germline V gene are SEHNR and FQNEAQ (reference sequence). The CDR3 is 16 amino acids. This CDR3 is CASSFPDDSLIYEQYF. CDR3 sequence (DNA): TGTGCCAGCAGCTTCCCAGATGACAGCCTGATCTACGAGCAGTACTTC.

The gene calls are TRBV5-4 and TRBJ2-3, with 11 bases matching TRBD2. Trimming cost V 4 bases and J 4 bases; bases outside gene matches: 11. CDR1 SGHNT and CDR2 YYREEE come from the germline V gene (reference sequence). CDR3 length: 17 residues. CDR3 DNA: TGTGCCAGCAGCCCTACGACCATGACTAGCGGGGCAGATACGCAGTATTTT. This sequence encodes CASSPTTMTSGADTQYF. The full variable domain, in which reference TRBV5-4 and TRBJ2-3 provide the parts outside the CDR3, is ETGVTQSPTHLIKTRGQQVTLRCSSQSGHNTVSWYQQALGQGPQFIFQYYREEENGRGNFPPRFSGLQFPNYSSELNVNALELDDSALYLCASSPTTMTSGADTQYFGPGTRLTVL.

The chain is built from TRBV5-4 and TRBJ1-5; D gene unclear. Trimming cost V 4 bases and J 4 bases, with 9 bases left between them. CDR3 length equals 13 residues. Germline V CDR1 and CDR2: SGHNT, YYREEE (reference sequence). Here the CDR3 reads CASSVDGNQPQHF. The CDR3 DNA is TGTGCCAGCAGCGTGGACGGGAATCAGCCCCAGCATTTT.

V usage is TRBV9 and J usage is TRBJ1-1; a weak D match, TRBD1 (6 bases). V shed 2 bases and J shed 1 base, with 15 bases lying between them. This CDR3 is built from 16 residues. In germline, CDR1 is SGDLS, CDR2 YYNGEE. The CDR3 is CASSVGVGQQNTEAFF. CDR3 sequence (DNA): TGTGCCAGCAGCGTCGGAGTGGGACAACAGAACACTGAAGCTTTCTTT.

This sequence joins TRBV27 and TRBJ2-7, with TRBD1 matching 7 bases. The CDR3 runs 15 residues. The V segment lost 4 bases and the J segment 5 bases; nucleotides outside the gene matches: 11. The germline V gene encodes CDR1 MNHEY and CDR2 SMNVEV (reference sequence). The chain's CDR3 is CASSSGTADPHEQYF. CDR3 DNA sequence: TGTGCCAGCAGTTCCGGGACAGCTGATCCGCACGAGCAGTACTTC.

This clone appeared once. V usage is TRBV5-8 and J usage is TRBJ2-6, with D hard to call. This CDR3 is built from 16 residues. V gave up 0 bases and J gave up 0 bases, with 7 bases separating them. CDR1 SGHTS and CDR2 YDEGEE come from the germline V gene. The CDR3: CASSLDSRSGANVLTF. For the CDR3, the DNA is TGTGCCAGCAGCTTGGACAGTCGCTCTGGGGCCAACGTCCTGACTTTC. The full variable domain, in which reference TRBV5-8 and TRBJ2-6 provide the parts outside the CDR3, is EAGVTQSPTHLIKTRGQQATLRCSPISGHTSVYWYQQALGLGLQFLLWYDEGEERNRGNFPPRFSGRQFPNYSSELNVNALELEDSALYLCASSLDSRSGANVLTFGAGSRLTVL.

J is TRBJ2-5 and V is TRBV11-3, with 13 bases matching TRBD2. J lost 3 bases, V lost 1 base, and 5 bases had no gene match. Per the germline V gene, CDR1 is SGHNT and CDR2 is YENEEA. This CDR3 has 17 amino acids. CDR3 residues: CASSLVSTSGRKETQYF. As DNA, the CDR3 is TGTGCCAGCAGCTTAGTATCGACTAGCGGGAGGAAAGAGACCCAGTACTTC.

The CDR3 DNA reads TGTGCCAGCAGCTTATTGAGAAGTTCGAATGAGCAGTTCTTC. Amino acids: CASSLLRSSNEQFF. The chain is built from TRBV7-2 and TRBJ2-1; D gene ambiguous. Trimming removed 2 bases from V and 7 bases from J, with 12 bases in between. CDR3 length: 14 amino acids. The germline V gene encodes CDR1 SGHTA and CDR2 FQGNSA.

This rearrangement joins TRBV7-2 to TRBJ2-7; 11 nucleotides match TRBD2. V gave up 3 bases and J gave up 7 bases; unmatched junction bases: 8. Germline V CDR1 and CDR2: SGHTA, FQGNSA. This CDR3 comprises 15 residues. The CDR3 bases are TGTGCCAGCAGCTTTCGACTAGCGGGAACGGGGGAGCAGTACTTC. Translating it yields CASSFRLAGTGEQYF. The full variable domain, completed using reference TRBV7-2 and TRBJ2-7, is GAGVSQSPSNKVTEKGKDVELRCDPISGHTALYWYRQSLGQGLEFLIYFQGNSAPDKSGLPSDRFSAERTGGSVSTLTIQRTQQEDSAVYLCASSFRLAGTGEQYFGPGTRLTVT.

This clone was recorded only once. The chain uses TRBV7-3 and TRBJ2-6; no firm D call. The germline gives CDR1 SGHTA, CDR2 FQGTGA. This CDR3 has 16 residues. Trimming took off 3 bases at V and 4 bases at J, with 13 bases between the two ends. CDR3 nucleotides: TGTGCCAGCAGCTTGGCCGGAGCCTCAGGGGCCAACGTCCTGACTTTC. This encodes CASSLAGASGANVLTF.

V is TRBV7-9 and J is TRBJ2-7; 8 bases fit TRBD2. The CDR3 covers 14 residues. Germline assignment: CDR1 SEHNR and CDR2 FQNEAQ (reference sequence). V lost 2 bases to trimming and J lost 3 bases; unmatched junction nucleotides: 3. The CDR3, as DNA: TGTGCCAGCAGCTTATCCAGCGGGAGCTACGAGCAGTACTTC. This encodes CASSLSSGSYEQYF.

This chain connects TRBV9 to TRBJ1-6; a weak D match, TRBD1 (5 bases). The germline V and J ends were trimmed by 0 bases and 5 bases, with 15 bases remaining between them. CDR1 is SGDLS and CDR2 is YYNGEE in the germline V gene. The CDR3 runs 17 residues. As DNA, the CDR3 is TGTGCCAGCAGCGTAGAACTCCGTGGGACCCATAATTCACCCCTCCACTTT. This translates into CASSVELRGTHNSPLHF.

The chain carries TRBV30 and TRBJ1-2; a weak D match, TRBD1 (6 bases). Trimming pared 1 base from V and 7 bases from J, leaving 10 bases between. Germline CDR1 and CDR2: GTSNPN and SVGIG (reference sequence). This CDR3 has 12 residues. In DNA form, the CDR3 reads TGTGCCTGGAGTGCAGGGGTGGGTGGCTACACCTTC. This codes for CAWSAGVGGYTF.